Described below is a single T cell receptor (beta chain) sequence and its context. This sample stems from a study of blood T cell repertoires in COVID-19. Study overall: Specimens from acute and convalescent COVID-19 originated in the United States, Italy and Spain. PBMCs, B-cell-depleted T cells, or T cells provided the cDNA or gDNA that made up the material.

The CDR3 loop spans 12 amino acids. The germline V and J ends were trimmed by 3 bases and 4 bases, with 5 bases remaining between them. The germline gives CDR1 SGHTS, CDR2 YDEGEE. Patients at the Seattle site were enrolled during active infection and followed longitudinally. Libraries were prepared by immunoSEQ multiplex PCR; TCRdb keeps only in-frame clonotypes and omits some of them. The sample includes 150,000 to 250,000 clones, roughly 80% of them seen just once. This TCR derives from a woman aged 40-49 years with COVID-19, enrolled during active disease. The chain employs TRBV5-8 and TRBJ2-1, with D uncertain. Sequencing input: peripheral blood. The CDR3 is CASSSDYNEQFF. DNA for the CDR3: TGTGCCAGCAGCTCAGATTACAATGAGCAGTTCTTC. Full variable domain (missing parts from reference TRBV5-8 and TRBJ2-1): EAGVTQSPTHLIKTRGQQATLRCSPISGHTSVYWYQQALGLGLQFLLWYDEGEERNRGNFPPRFSGRQFPNYSSELNVNALELEDSALYLCASSSDYNEQFFGPGTRLTVL.